In this sample, the clone carrying this T cell receptor (beta chain) turned up once. What it binds is not known. The data originate from a study of regulatory T cells in long-lasting Graves disease. TCRdb redid the calling of the reads with MiXCR, one entry per CDR3 protein. The top ten clones hold around 10% of a sample with under 900 distinct CDR3 sequences, under 90% of them seen once. Broader study findings: Newly diagnosed Graves' patients had higher TCR diversity than persistent ones. Segments TRBV28, TRBJ1-2 and TRBJ2-5 showed preferential usage in persistent disease.

PBMCs provided the RNA from which the TCR library was made. Patients came through an endocrinology department, and that department was in Xi'an, China. As collected, the peripheral blood samples measured approximately 10 milliliters each and went into EDTA tubes. This CDR3 spans 17 amino acids. The V and J ends lost 1 base and 2 bases, in that order; junction bases with no gene match: 11. CDR1 is MGHRA and CDR2 is YSYEKL in the germline V gene. The clonotype was recovered from a man aged 18 to 30 with Graves disease. The V and J genes are TRBV4-1 and TRBJ2-7; 7 bases are a match to TRBD2. The sample here was peripheral blood mononuclear cells (PBMCs), taken with antithyroid drug treatment, in newly diagnosed or persistent Graves disease (not recorded which). The CDR3 sequence: CASSQVASGGSPYEQYF. The DNA for the CDR3 is TGCGCCAGCAGCCAAGTAGCGAGCGGCGGGAGTCCCTACGAGCAGTACTTC.